The 13 T cell receptor beta chains below come from one sample, sequenced in a study of a mutant IDH1 vaccine in newly diagnosed glioma. Using immunoSEQ multiplex PCR, the repertoire was profiled, and TCRdb retains in-frame clones only, with some absent. Among around 60,000 clones listed, around 84% were seen once. Time point described: week 35, safety follow-up. Topical imiquimod was applied with each vaccine dose, which held 300 ug of mutant IDH1 20-mer peptide. These TCRs' antigens remain unknown. The sequencing used PBMCs, collected from a glioma patient whose treatment included an IDH1 peptide vaccine. These receptors were taken from a man aged 25 to 40 with glioma.

The rearrangement joins TRBV5-1 to TRBJ2-3, with D possibly being TRBD1 (5 bases). There are 14 residues in the CDR3. Germline assignment: CDR1 SGHRS and CDR2 YFSETQ. Trimming took 4 bases from V and 0 from J, leaving 9 bases between them. The CDR3 sequence is CASSGAGSTDTQYF. Written as DNA, the CDR3 is TGCGCCAGCAGCGGTGCAGGGAGCACAGATACGCAGTATTTT.

This chain uses TRBV7-8 with TRBJ2-2; 11 bases line up with TRBD1. The length of the CDR3 is 16 residues. Losses at the gene ends were 6 bases for V and 3 bases for J; bases not matched to a gene: 6. Germline V CDR1 and CDR2: SGHVS, FQNEAQ. The CDR3 region is CASRPGTGGYTGELFF. The CDR3 DNA reads TGTGCCAGCAGGCCCGGGACAGGGGGGTACACCGGGGAGCTGTTTTTT.

This rearrangement joins TRBV5-1 to TRBJ2-1; D gene ambiguous. Trimming left V 0 bases short and J 8 bases short, with 15 bases between. Germline-derived CDR1 and CDR2 are SGHRS and YFSETQ. The CDR3 length is 15 residues. The CDR3: CASSLGLRGADEQFF. The CDR3 DNA is TGCGCCAGCAGCTTGGGTCTAAGAGGTGCCGATGAGCAGTTCTTC.

On this clone itself: Different DNA sequences within this sample yield the same CDR3. This chain joins TRBV5-6 and TRBJ1-1; D gene uncertain. The CDR3 is made up of 11 amino acids. From germline, CDR1 is SGHDT and CDR2 YYEEEE. Trimming removed 2 bases from V and 5 bases from J, with 4 bases in between. CDR3 sequence reads: CASSFGTEAFF. The CDR3 coding sequence is TGTGCCAGCAGCTTTGGGACTGAAGCTTTCTTT.

This clone was picked up a small number of times. CDR3 sequence reads: CASSGTGDGQPQHF. For the CDR3, the DNA is TGTGCCAGCAGTGGAACAGGGGACGGGCAGCCCCAGCATTTT. The chain couples TRBV2 to TRBJ1-5, with 7 bases matching TRBD1. CDR3 length: 14 amino acids. The trim removed 4 bases at V and 7 bases at J, leaving 7 bases unmatched. The germline CDR1 and CDR2 sequences are SNHLY and FYNNEI.

J is TRBJ2-1 and V is TRBV6-4; D is possibly TRBD2 (6 bases). This CDR3 is 16 amino acids long. Trimming pared 0 bases from V and 0 bases from J, leaving 9 bases between. Germline assignment: CDR1 MRHNA and CDR2 SNTAGT. The CDR3 is CASSDSAGSSYNEQFF. CDR3 sequence (DNA): TGTGCCAGCAGTGACTCCGCGGGAAGCTCCTACAATGAGCAGTTCTTC.

The V gene is TRBV7-8, the J gene TRBJ2-2, with 7 bases fitting TRBD1. V lost 6 bases to trimming and J lost 6 bases; unmatched junction nucleotides: 16. This CDR3 region has 17 residues. The germline V gene has CDR1 SGHVS and CDR2 FQNEAQ. The CDR3 sequence is CASRSGQLGRFAGELFF. The CDR3 bases are TGTGCCAGCAGATCGGGACAGTTAGGGCGGTTCGCCGGGGAGCTGTTTTTT. The full variable domain, in which reference TRBV7-8 and TRBJ2-2 provide the parts outside the CDR3, is GAGVSQSPRYKVAKRGQDVALRCDPISGHVSLFWYQQALGQGPEFLTYFQNEAQLDKSGLPSDRFFAERPEGSVSTLKIQRTQQEDSAVYLCASRSGQLGRFAGELFFGEGSRLTVL.

The CDR3 spells CASSPRTSGYEQYF. The CDR3 DNA reads TGTGCCAGCAGCCCGCGGACTAGCGGGTACGAGCAGTACTTC. V and J are TRBV11-2 and TRBJ2-7; 11 nucleotides align to TRBD2. Looked up from germline, CDR1 is SGHAT and CDR2 is FQNNGV. Germline trimming cut 5 bases from V and 4 bases from J; bases unmatched to any gene: 4. The CDR3 is 14 amino acids.

The chain uses TRBV28 and TRBJ1-6; D possibly corresponds to TRBD1 (5 bases). V was pared by 1 base and J by 0 bases, with 28 bases between. Germline V gene sequence: CDR1 MDHEN, CDR2 SYDVKM. CDR3 length equals 23 residues. The CDR3 DNA is TGTGCCAGCAGTTTATTCCTGCTTTTCCGACGGTCAGGGAGAAGCTCCTATAATTCACCCCTCCACTTT. Translation gives CASSLFLLFRRSGRSSYNSPLHF. Full variable domain (outside the CDR3, taken from reference TRBV28 and TRBJ1-6): DVKVTQSSRYLVKRTGEKVFLECVQDMDHENMFWYRQDPGLGLRLIYFSYDVKMKEKGDIPEGYSVSREKKERFSLILESASTNQTSMYLCASSLFLLFRRSGRSSYNSPLHFGNGTRLTVT.

The chain couples TRBV27 to TRBJ2-7, with TRBD1 matching over 8 bases. CDR1 and CDR2 (germline): MNHEY, SMNVEV (reference sequence). The CDR3 is 16 amino acids. J lost 3 bases, V lost 4 bases, and 11 bases had no gene match. The CDR3: CASSSETGQVIYEQYF. The CDR3 bases are TGTGCCAGCAGTTCCGAAACGGGACAGGTGATCTACGAGCAGTACTTC.

This clone was counted a few times. V and J are TRBV5-1 and TRBJ2-3, with 13 bases lining up with TRBD2. Germline CDR1 and CDR2: SGHRS and YFSETQ. The CDR3 covers 16 residues. V shed 3 bases and J 1 base; nucleotides not matched to a gene: 2. CDR3 amino acids: CASSWGTSGGTDTQYF. The CDR3 DNA sequence: TGCGCCAGCAGCTGGGGGACTAGCGGGGGCACAGATACGCAGTATTTT.

This chain uses TRBV9 with TRBJ1-5; 11 bases agree with TRBD1. This CDR3 is built from 19 residues. Germline-derived CDR1 and CDR2 are SGDLS and YYNGEE. The V gene end was trimmed by 6 bases and the J gene end by 6 bases; junction bases not matched to a gene: 20. The CDR3 DNA reads as TGTGCCAGCAACGGCCTTGGTAGGAGGGGGACAGGGGGAGGTCAGCCCCAGCATTTT. Its translation is CASNGLGRRGTGGGQPQHF.

This clone was seen a single time. This chain uses TRBV7-9 with TRBJ2-2; D uncertain. This CDR3 region has 14 residues. CDR1 is SEHNR, CDR2 FQNEAQ, per germline (reference sequence). Trimming stripped 1 base from V and 6 bases from J, with 9 bases between. CDR3 loop: CASSLDTRPGELFF. The CDR3 DNA is TGTGCCAGCAGCTTAGACACACGGCCCGGGGAGCTGTTTTTT. The whole variable domain, remainder taken from reference TRBV7-9 and TRBJ2-2, is DTGVSQNPRHKITKRGQNVTFRCDPISEHNRLYWYRQTLGQGPEFLTYFQNEAQLEKSRLLSDRFSAERPKGSFSTLEIQRTEQGDSAMYLCASSLDTRPGELFFGEGSRLTVL.